A selection of T cell receptor beta chains follows, all from one sample in a study of human T cells and chemical hapten exposure. One entry per CDR3 protein, called by TCRdb with MiXCR from the RACE reads. This table has some 39,000 distinct CDR3 sequences, about 7.4% appearing once. Source: whole blood, taken in connection with sensitization to the hapten diphenylcyclopropenone (DPC). All receptors derive from a woman between 45 and 65 years old with alopecia areata. Some clones in this sample may be carry-over from other donors' samples. CDR3s include the opening cysteine and the closing phenylalanine or tryptophan. D genes are given only for firm matches. Size is stated for part of the rows, as once, few or many counts, or as a class when the clone is expanded.

v_call	d_call	clone_size	j_call	cdr3_aa	cdr3_nt
TRBV29-1	NA	few	TRBJ2-7	CSVEISRFGEQYF	TGCAGCGTTGAAATTTCCCGGTTCGGCGAGCAGTACTTC
TRBV28	TRBD1	few	TRBJ2-4	CASTFGTGLNIQYF	TGTGCCAGCACCTTCGGGACAGGGCTAAACATTCAGTACTTC
TRBV20-1	NA	many	TRBJ1-5	CSARQGSNQPQHF	TGCAGTGCTAGACAGGGGAGCAATCAGCCCCAGCATTTT
TRBV30	NA	many	TRBJ2-1	CAWSVGGLQFF	TGTGCCTGGAGTGTTGGCGGGTTGCAGTTCTTC
TRBV6-5	NA	many	TRBJ1-5	CASRQSGNQPQHF	TGTGCCAGCAGACAATCGGGCAATCAGCCCCAGCATTTT
TRBV20-1	NA	many	TRBJ1-5	CSARDSETIGSPQHF	TGCAGTGCTAGAGACAGCGAAACCATAGGATCGCCCCAGCATTTT
TRBV7-9	TRBD2	many	TRBJ2-7	CASSFTSGTYEQYF	TGTGCCAGCAGCTTTACTAGCGGGACTTACGAGCAGTACTTC
TRBV20-1	TRBD1	many	TRBJ2-4	CSARGQGVNIQYF	TGCAGTGCTAGAGGACAGGGAGTAAACATTCAGTACTTC
TRBV20-1	NA	many	TRBJ1-2	CSARESGAGYTF	TGCAGTGCTAGGGAGTCTGGGGCGGGCTACACCTTC
TRBV11-2	TRBD2	NA	TRBJ2-1	CASSLTSGTGEQFF	TGTGCCAGCAGCTTGACTAGCGGGACCGGTGAGCAGTTCTTC
TRBV11-2	TRBD2	many	TRBJ2-7	CASSKLATTDEQYF	TGTGCCAGCAGTAAACTAGCGACTACCGACGAGCAGTACTTC
TRBV7-2	NA	many	TRBJ2-3	CASSLESGLTGADTQYF	TGTGCCAGCAGCTTAGAGTCGGGTCTGACCGGCGCAGATACGCAGTATTTT
TRBV9	NA	NA	TRBJ2-5	CASSVGQTQYF	TGTGCCAGCAGCGTAGGACAGACCCAGTACTTC
TRBV29-1	NA	NA	TRBJ2-5	CSVEILGSLKETQYF	TGCAGCGTTGAAATATTGGGGAGCTTGAAAGAGACCCAGTACTTC
TRBV12-3/TRBV12-4	NA	NA	TRBJ1-1	CASSLGHNTEAFF	TGTGCCAGCAGTTTGGGGCATAACACTGAAGCTTTCTTT
TRBV29-1	TRBD1	few	TRBJ2-7	CSVEETGVGEQYF	TGCAGCGTTGAGGAGACAGGGGTAGGAGAGCAGTACTTC
TRBV7-8	TRBD2	many	TRBJ2-7	CASSKPGLANYEQYF	TGTGCCAGCAGCAAACCGGGACTAGCGAACTACGAGCAGTACTTC
TRBV7-8	TRBD2	many	TRBJ2-1	CASNRGAGGPYEQFF	TGTGCCAGCAACCGCGGGGCGGGAGGGCCCTATGAGCAGTTCTTC
TRBV18	TRBD2	NA	TRBJ2-1	CASSPLSGSYNEQFF	TGTGCCAGCTCACCTCTTAGCGGGAGTTACAATGAGCAGTTCTTC
TRBV29-1	NA	many	TRBJ2-5	CSVEEGRRTQYF	TGCAGCGTTGAAGAAGGCCGGCGGACCCAGTACTTC
TRBV29-1	TRBD1	few	TRBJ2-7	CSVGQGNYEQYF	TGCAGCGTGGGACAGGGGAACTACGAGCAGTACTTC
TRBV28	NA	many	TRBJ1-5	CASSLITGQPQHF	TGTGCCAGCAGTTTAATAACCGGGCAGCCCCAGCATTTT
TRBV7-3	TRBD2	many	TRBJ2-2	CASSLTSGRVAGELFF	TGTGCCAGCAGCCTCACTAGCGGGAGGGTAGCCGGGGAGCTGTTTTTT
TRBV7-9	NA	NA	TRBJ2-4	CASSLGANIQHF	TGTGCCAGCAGCCTAGGGGCCAACATTCAGCACTTC
TRBV4-1	NA	many	TRBJ1-1	CASSQDSGLSVTEAFF	TGCGCCAGCAGCCAAGATAGTGGATTATCAGTGACTGAAGCTTTCTTT
TRBV29-1	NA	few	TRBJ2-1	CSVATGRLNEQFF	TGCAGCGTTGCGACTGGAAGATTGAATGAGCAGTTCTTC
TRBV11-3	TRBD2	many	TRBJ2-2	CASSLSGINTGELFF	TGTGCCAGCAGCCTCAGCGGGATCAACACCGGGGAGCTGTTTTTT
TRBV3-1	NA	many	TRBJ2-1	CASSQGGSGSYNEQFF	TGTGCCAGCAGCCAAGGAGGATCGGGCTCCTACAATGAGCAGTTCTTC
TRBV30	TRBD1	many	TRBJ2-7	CAWSVSFGTGQIEQYF	TGTGCCTGGAGTGTATCTTTCGGGACAGGGCAGATCGAGCAGTACTTC
TRBV5-1	NA	NA	TRBJ2-1	CASSSDGPSYNEQFF	TGCGCCAGCAGCTCGGACGGGCCCTCCTACAATGAGCAGTTCTTC
TRBV7-3	TRBD2	NA	TRBJ2-1	CASISIAGGANEQFF	TGTGCCAGCATCTCCATAGCGGGCGGGGCGAATGAGCAGTTCTTC
TRBV7-2	TRBD2	many	TRBJ2-5	CASSPPSGRDRETQYF	TGTGCCAGCAGCCCCCCTAGCGGGAGGGACCGAGAGACCCAGTACTTC
TRBV7-8	NA	many	TRBJ1-4	CASSPSGRLLEKLFF	TGTGCCAGCAGCCCCTCCGGACGGCTACTTGAAAAACTGTTTTTT
TRBV5-5	TRBD2	many	TRBJ2-1	CASSLDSGRAGEQFF	TGTGCCAGCAGCTTGGATAGCGGGAGGGCCGGGGAGCAGTTCTTC
TRBV2	TRBD1	many	TRBJ2-7	CASRLTGGAQYF	TGTGCCAGCAGACTCACAGGGGGAGCGCAGTACTTC
TRBV9	NA	many	TRBJ2-1	CASSVSVWGEQFF	TGTGCCAGCAGCGTAAGTGTGTGGGGTGAGCAGTTCTTC
TRBV18	NA	NA	TRBJ1-3	CASSPVGLSGNTIYF	TGTGCCAGCTCACCAGTGGGCCTCTCTGGAAACACCATATATTTT
TRBV4-3	TRBD2	NA	TRBJ2-7	CASSQDGRAGSPYEQYF	TGCGCCAGCAGCCAAGATGGGAGGGCAGGGTCCCCCTACGAGCAGTACTTC
TRBV2	TRBD2	few	TRBJ2-3	CASPHSGRSDTQYF	TGTGCCAGCCCCCATAGCGGGAGGTCAGATACGCAGTATTTT
TRBV6-2/TRBV6-3	NA	NA	TRBJ1-5	CASLPAGSSNQPQHF	TGTGCCAGCCTACCGGCAGGGTCAAGCAATCAGCCCCAGCATTTT
TRBV20-1	TRBD2	many	TRBJ2-1	CSARDLLLAGDNEQFF	TGCAGTGCTAGAGATTTATTACTAGCGGGAGACAATGAGCAGTTCTTC
TRBV20-1	TRBD1	many	TRBJ1-2	CSARRTGGGYTF	TGCAGTGCTAGAAGGACAGGGGGAGGCTACACCTTC
TRBV7-9	TRBD1	few	TRBJ2-6	CASSLQTGGSSGANVLTF	TGTGCCAGCAGCTTACAGACAGGGGGAAGCTCTGGGGCCAACGTCCTGACTTTC
TRBV7-2	NA	NA	TRBJ2-3	CASSPYTDTQYF	TGTGCCAGCAGCCCCTACACAGATACGCAGTATTTT
TRBV6-4	NA	NA	TRBJ2-3	CASSDSISGSTDTQYF	TGTGCCAGCAGTGACTCGATAAGCGGAAGCACAGATACGCAGTATTTT
TRBV9	NA	few	TRBJ2-7	CASSVQANSYEQYF	TGTGCCAGCAGCGTACAAGCGAACTCCTACGAGCAGTACTTC
TRBV29-1	NA	NA	TRBJ1-1	CSVDNKGTNTEAFF	TGCAGCGTTGATAACAAGGGTACGAACACTGAAGCTTTCTTT
TRBV20-1	NA	NA	TRBJ2-7	CSARDPGSSYEQYF	TGCAGTGCTAGAGATCCGGGGAGCTCCTACGAGCAGTACTTC
TRBV12-3/TRBV12-4	NA	many	TRBJ1-1	CASSWTDSMAFF	TGTGCCAGCAGTTGGACAGATTCGATGGCTTTCTTT
TRBV12-3/TRBV12-4	NA	many	TRBJ1-1	CASSLTTGVTEAFF	TGTGCCAGCAGTTTAACGACAGGTGTCACTGAAGCTTTCTTT
TRBV28	NA	NA	TRBJ2-1	CASARGGSYNEQFF	TGTGCCAGCGCCAGGGGAGGGTCCTACAATGAGCAGTTCTTC
TRBV6-2/TRBV6-3	NA	many	TRBJ1-1	CASRWTYEAFF	TGTGCCAGCAGATGGACATATGAAGCTTTCTTT
TRBV24-1	NA	NA	TRBJ2-2	CATNSPESPGELFF	TGTGCCACCAATTCTCCGGAATCTCCCGGGGAGCTGTTTTTT
TRBV18	NA	many	TRBJ1-5	CASSPQQGDNQPQHF	TGTGCCAGCTCACCGCAACAGGGCGACAATCAGCCCCAGCATTTT
TRBV11-2	TRBD2	many	TRBJ2-2	CASSAGLAKLANTGELFF	TGTGCCAGCAGCGCCGGACTAGCGAAACTCGCGAACACCGGGGAGCTGTTTTTT
TRBV7-9	NA	many	TRBJ1-4	CASSSGSGVNEKLFF	TGTGCCAGCAGCTCAGGGTCAGGGGTGAATGAAAAACTGTTTTTT
TRBV19	TRBD2	NA	TRBJ2-2	CASRWPSGKVDTGELFF	TGTGCCAGTAGATGGCCTAGCGGGAAAGTTGACACCGGGGAGCTGTTTTTT
TRBV6-1	NA	many	TRBJ2-1	CASSEAGAGRDEQFF	TGTGCCAGCAGTGAAGCGGGGGCAGGGAGGGATGAGCAGTTCTTC
TRBV6-5	NA	few	TRBJ2-3	CASPSRSHLTDTQYF	TGTGCCAGCCCCTCGCGGAGCCACCTCACAGATACGCAGTATTTT